This T cell receptor beta chain was identified in a study of T cell repertoires in cytomegalovirus infection. In the study overall: Public TCR beta signature analysis indicated the presence of both CMV infection and matching HLA type. Broader study findings: HLA-C-restricted CMV clonotypes gave the most frequent clonotype in two of eight donors. Cumulated frequencies of public TCR beta families served to identify carriers of CMV plus the relevant HLA.

There are many counts of this clonotype. Its antigen is not known. In TCRdb, the reads were re-called with MiXCR into one record per CDR3 protein. The table lists about 320,000 distinct CDR3 sequences, more than 8% of them singletons. The CDR3 is made up of 18 amino acids. Trimming shortened V by 5 bases and J by 2 bases, and 19 bases separated the two germline ends. Germline V gene sequence: CDR1 SEHNR, CDR2 FQNEAQ (reference sequence). The sequenced sample was PBMCs. The V call is TRBV7-9, the J call TRBJ2-6; D is unclear. The sequence came from a human donor in good health (CMV status not recorded). Some clones in this sample may be carry-over from other donors' samples. The chain's CDR3 is CASSTTTHASTGANVLTF. DNA of the CDR3: TGTGCCAGCAGCACGACGACACATGCCTCAACTGGGGCCAACGTCCTGACTTTC.